The 30 T cell receptor beta chains below all came from one sample that was sequenced in a study of blood T cell repertoires in COVID-19. Clones were read by immunoSEQ multiplex PCR, and TCRdb kept only the in-frame ones, dropping some. The sample has 200,000 to 250,000 clones, roughly nine tenths seen once; the top ten hold about 2.2%. The sequenced sample consisted of peripheral blood. The receptor set was obtained from a woman in her fifties or sixties with acute or convalescent COVID-19.

V and J are TRBV6-2 or TRBV6-3 and TRBJ2-2; 14 bases fit TRBD2. V dropped 5 bases and J dropped 6; count of bases not matched to a gene: 11. CDR3 size: 18 residues. Germline-derived CDR1 and CDR2 are MNHEY and SVGEGT. CDR3 nucleotide sequence: TGTGCCAGCAGTCCCCGAGGGACTAGCGGGAGCGGGGCCGGGGAGCTGTTTTTT. It translates to CASSPRGTSGSGAGELFF.

V usage is TRBV30 and J usage is TRBJ1-5; a possible D gene is TRBD1 (6 bases). Germline V CDR1 and CDR2: GTSNPN, SVGIG (reference sequence). The V and J ends lost 1 base and 5 bases respectively, with 9 bases between them. This CDR3 is 13 amino acids long. In nucleotides, the CDR3 is TGTGCCTGGAGTGCCAGGGGAGATCAGCCCCAGCATTTT. Protein: CAWSARGDQPQHF. The variable domain in full, completed from reference TRBV30 and TRBJ1-5, reads SQTIHQWPATLVQPVGSPLSLECTVEGTSNPNLYWYRQAAGRGLQLLFYSVGIGQISSEVPQNLSASRPQDRQFILSSKKLLLSDSGFYLCAWSARGDQPQHFGDGTRLSIL.

The chain has TRBV15 and TRBJ1-3; 7 positions agree with TRBD1. V was pared by 2 bases and J by 5 bases, with 12 bases of the junction left unmatched. This CDR3 is 17 amino acids long. Per germline, CDR1 LNHNV and CDR2 YYDKDF (reference sequence). CDR3 sequence: CATSRNPSRTGRNTIYF. The DNA of the CDR3 is TGTGCCACCAGCAGAAACCCTTCCCGGACAGGAAGAAACACCATATATTTT.

This chain connects TRBV25-1 to TRBJ2-7; 11 nucleotides align to TRBD1. In germline, CDR1 is MGHDK, CDR2 SYGVNS. V lost 6 bases, J lost 6 bases, and 13 bases stayed unmatched. The CDR3 sequence is 16 residues long. In nucleotides, the CDR3 is TGTGCCAGCAGCGGACGAGTCACGGGACAGGGGGTCGAGCAGTACTTC. This translates into CASSGRVTGQGVEQYF.

The J gene is TRBJ2-7, the V gene TRBV7-2; 10 nucleotides agree with TRBD2. Germline loops: CDR1 SGHTA, CDR2 FQGNSA. CDR3 length: 16 residues. V dropped 1 base and J dropped 3; count of bases not matched to a gene: 6. CDR3 residues: CASSLGLAGAGYEQYF. CDR3 nucleotide sequence: TGTGCCAGCAGCTTAGGGCTAGCGGGGGCCGGCTACGAGCAGTACTTC. The whole variable domain, filled in from reference TRBV7-2 and TRBJ2-7, reads GAGVSQSPSNKVTEKGKDVELRCDPISGHTALYWYRQSLGQGLEFLIYFQGNSAPDKSGLPSDRFSAERTGGSVSTLTIQRTQQEDSAVYLCASSLGLAGAGYEQYFGPGTRLTVT.

This chain connects TRBV5-1 to TRBJ1-1; D might be TRBD1 (5 bases). The germline CDR1 and CDR2 sequences are SGHRS and YFSETQ. Trimming took 3 bases from V and 5 from J, leaving 17 bases between them. The CDR3 contains 15 residues. The CDR3 protein is CASSSTAGEGTEAFF. The CDR3 nucleotides read TGCGCCAGCAGCTCGACCGCGGGGGAGGGAACTGAAGCTTTCTTT. Together with reference TRBV5-1 and TRBJ1-1, the CDR3 gives the full variable domain: KAGVTQTPRYLIKTRGQQVTLSCSPISGHRSVSWYQQTPGQGLQFLFEYFSETQRNKGNFPGRFSGRQFSNSRSEMNVSTLELGDSALYLCASSSTAGEGTEAFFGQGTRLTVV.

The chain carries TRBV18 and TRBJ2-7, with TRBD2 matching over 8 bases. V shed 4 bases, J shed 6 bases, and the junction held 14 bases outside the gene matches. This CDR3 spans 16 amino acids. Germline assignment: CDR1 KGHSH and CDR2 LQKENI. DNA of the CDR3: TGTGCCAGCTCACTCCAGCATAGCGGGACGTCCCCCGAGCAGTACTTC. This codes for CASSLQHSGTSPEQYF.

V usage is TRBV7-9 and J usage is TRBJ1-1, with 10 bases that match TRBD1. The CDR3 runs to 14 residues. The J segment lost 7 bases and the V segment lost 3 bases, leaving 5 bases of the junction unmatched. From germline, CDR1 is SEHNR and CDR2 FQNEAQ (reference sequence). The CDR3 nucleotides read TGTGCCAGCAGCTTGGGACAGGGGAACGGTGAAGCTTTCTTT. This sequence encodes CASSLGQGNGEAFF.

The chain uses TRBV5-1 and TRBJ1-1, with 8 bases lining up with TRBD1. The CDR3 spans 15 residues. The germline V gene has CDR1 SGHRS and CDR2 YFSETQ. Germline trimming cut 3 bases from V and 1 base from J; bases unmatched to any gene: 5. CDR3 nucleotide sequence: TGCGCCAGCAGCTCACAGGGGGAGTCGAACACTGAAGCTTTCTTT. Its translation is CASSSQGESNTEAFF.

V is TRBV18 and J is TRBJ2-2; 9 positions match TRBD1. This CDR3 has 16 amino acids. Germline CDR1 and CDR2: KGHSH and LQKENI. Unmatched junction bases numbered 5, after V lost 2 bases and J lost 4 bases. The CDR3 protein is CASSPRQGDGTGELFF. The DNA of the CDR3 is TGTGCCAGCTCACCAAGACAGGGGGATGGCACCGGGGAGCTGTTTTTT.

The chain uses TRBV6-2 or TRBV6-3 and TRBJ2-5, with TRBD2 as a possible D gene (5 bases). Per the germline V gene, CDR1 is MNHEY and CDR2 is SVGEGT. Trimming left V 5 bases short and J 3 bases short, with 13 bases between. The length of the CDR3 is 14 residues. The CDR3 nucleotides are TGTGCCAGCAGTCCCCTGATCGGGGAAGAGACCCAGTACTTC. Translated: CASSPLIGEETQYF.

The chain carries TRBV6-5 and TRBJ2-7, with 9 positions matching TRBD1. Trimming removed 0 bases from V and 2 bases from J; junction bases left unmatched: 5. This CDR3 is built from 16 residues. Germline loops: CDR1 MNHEY, CDR2 SVGAGI. The CDR3 DNA reads TGTGCCAGCAGTTACTCGGATGGGACAGGGACCTACGAGCAGTACTTC. Its protein product is CASSYSDGTGTYEQYF.

V gene TRBV25-1 combines with J gene TRBJ2-7; 7 bases match TRBD1. This CDR3 comprises 14 residues. Per the germline V gene, CDR1 is MGHDK and CDR2 is SYGVNS. V lost 2 bases and J lost 4; bases outside the gene matches: 5. CDR3 nucleotide sequence: TGTGCCAGCAGTGAAGAGGGGGCTCTGTACGAGCAGTACTTC. It codes for CASSEEGALYEQYF.

The chain couples TRBV2 to TRBJ2-3; possible D gene TRBD2, 6 bases. Trimming took off 6 bases at V and 3 bases at J, with 16 bases between the two ends. This CDR3 is 15 amino acids long. Germline CDR1 and CDR2: SNHLY and FYNNEI. The DNA for the CDR3 is TGTGCCAGCAGCGCGGGACTTATCCTTACAGATACGCAGTATTTT. Protein: CASSAGLILTDTQYF.

The V call is TRBV6-6, the J call TRBJ2-7, with D perhaps TRBD1 (6 bases). Trimming took 10 bases from V and 5 from J, leaving 21 bases between them. Germline V gene data show CDR1 as MNHNY and CDR2 as SVGAGI (reference sequence). The CDR3 has 14 amino acids. As DNA, the CDR3 is TGTGCCACTGCGGGTCGTACAGGGCGGGACGAGCAGTACTTC. Its translation is CATAGRTGRDEQYF.

Note on this clone: Compared with germline, one end of the junction differs, possibly owing to a read error. The chain's CDR3 is CASSANRDSTQPQHF. The CDR3 nucleotides are TGTGCCAGTAGTGCAAACCGGGACAGCACTCAGCCCCAGCATTTT. This chain connects TRBV19 to TRBJ1-5, with 7 bases aligning to TRBD1. The germline V gene has CDR1 LNHDA and CDR2 SQIVND (reference sequence). The CDR3 runs 15 residues.

The chain is built from TRBV7-2 and TRBJ2-5, with 12 bases matching TRBD2. The J segment lost 0 bases and the V segment lost 5 bases, leaving 10 bases of the junction unmatched. Germline CDR1 SGHTA, CDR2 FQGNSA. CDR3 size: 18 residues. The CDR3, as DNA: TGTGCCAGCAGCCAACTGACTAGCGGGAGTCCGGACCAAGAGACCCAGTACTTC. Protein: CASSQLTSGSPDQETQYF. Looking up the rest from reference TRBV7-2 and TRBJ2-5 gives the full variable domain: GAGVSQSPSNKVTEKGKDVELRCDPISGHTALYWYRQSLGQGLEFLIYFQGNSAPDKSGLPSDRFSAERTGGSVSTLTIQRTQQEDSAVYLCASSQLTSGSPDQETQYFGPGTRLLVL.

The chain carries TRBV3-1 (or the pseudogene TRBV3-2) and TRBJ1-6; TRBD1 aligns across 11 bases. The length of the CDR3 is 13 residues. V lost 2 bases and J lost 15; bases outside the gene matches: 3. Germline-derived CDR1 and CDR2 are LGHDT and YNNKEL (reference sequence). As DNA, the CDR3 is TGTGCCAGCAGCCAAACCGGGACAGGGGGCCTCCACTTT. Amino acids: CASSQTGTGGLHF.

CDR3 residues: CATSDSTEAYNEQFF. For the CDR3, the DNA is TGTGCCACCAGTGATTCGACGGAGGCTTACAATGAGCAGTTCTTC. The chain combines TRBV24-1 with TRBJ2-1; D is possibly TRBD2 (5 bases). The CDR3 has 15 residues. Trimming left V 2 bases short and J 4 bases short, with 11 bases between. Looked up from germline, CDR1 is KGHDR and CDR2 is SFDVKD.

The V gene is TRBV19, the J gene TRBJ2-7; TRBD2 aligns across 10 bases. Trimming took 1 base from V and 5 from J; bases not matched to a gene: 8. This CDR3 contains 16 residues. CDR1 and CDR2 (germline): LNHDA, SQIVND (reference sequence). CDR3 nucleotide sequence: TGTGCCAGTAGTATAGGGACTAGCGGCGGTTCCCACGAGCAGTACTTC. Residues: CASSIGTSGGSHEQYF.

The J gene is TRBJ1-5, the V gene TRBV29-1; the match to TRBD1 covers 9 bases. Trimming took 7 bases from V and 3 from J; bases not matched to a gene: 4. Germline lookup yields CDR1 SQVTM and CDR2 ANQGSEA. This CDR3 has 13 amino acids. This CDR3 is CSAGQGYNQPQHF. CDR3 sequence (DNA): TGCAGCGCCGGACAGGGGTACAATCAGCCCCAGCATTTT.

The chain links TRBV6-5 to TRBJ1-2; the match to TRBD1 covers 9 bases. J gave up 5 bases and V 1 base, and 8 bases lay outside the gene matches. CDR1 is MNHEY and CDR2 is SVGAGI in the germline V gene. CDR3 length: 16 amino acids. CDR3 bases: TGTGCCAGCAGTTACTGGGGACAGGGTCTTTATTATGGCTACACCTTC. Its protein product is CASSYWGQGLYYGYTF.

V usage is TRBV7-9 and J usage is TRBJ1-5, with TRBD1 matching over 10 bases. V dropped 5 bases and J dropped 3; count of bases not matched to a gene: 4. Germline CDR1 reads SEHNR; CDR2 reads FQNEAQ (reference sequence). The CDR3 is made up of 15 amino acids. CDR3 DNA sequence: TGTGCCAGCAGCACGACAGGGGGCTCCAATCAGCCCCAGCATTTT. As protein: CASSTTGGSNQPQHF. Variable domain in full (rest from reference TRBV7-9 and TRBJ1-5): DTGVSQNPRHKITKRGQNVTFRCDPISEHNRLYWYRQTLGQGPEFLTYFQNEAQLEKSRLLSDRFSAERPKGSFSTLEIQRTEQGDSAMYLCASSTTGGSNQPQHFGDGTRLSIL.

This clone was recorded only once. The chain is built from TRBV29-1 and TRBJ1-2; D remains unclear. Germline V lookup: CDR1 SQVTM, CDR2 ANQGSEA. CDR3 length: 12 residues. V lost 5 bases and J lost 6, with 13 bases in between. The CDR3 DNA is TGCAGCGTTTCCGGGGAGGGTAATGGCTACACCTTC. This codes for CSVSGEGNGYTF.

J is TRBJ2-4 and V is TRBV30; TRBD1 matches at 7 bases. The CDR3 runs to 12 residues. Germline CDR1 reads GTSNPN; CDR2 reads SVGIG (reference sequence). V was pared by 1 base and J by 9 bases, with 3 bases of the junction left unmatched. DNA of the CDR3: TGTGCCTGGAGTGCCGCAGGGGGCATTCAGTACTTC. This gives the protein CAWSAAGGIQYF.

The chain uses TRBV29-1 and TRBJ1-2, with 7 bases fitting TRBD1. CDR3 length: 13 residues. From germline, CDR1 is SQVTM and CDR2 ANQGSEA. V trimming: 5 bases; J trimming: 4 bases; junction bases outside the gene matches: 7. The CDR3 protein is CSVHTDRAYGYTF. In DNA, the CDR3 is TGCAGCGTTCATACCGACAGGGCCTATGGCTACACCTTC.

This sequence joins TRBV7-2 and TRBJ2-3; 7 bases are a match to TRBD1. Germline V gene sequence: CDR1 SGHTA, CDR2 FQGNSA. This CDR3 region has 15 residues. V lost 4 bases and J lost 2; bases outside the gene matches: 6. CDR3 amino acids: CASSYRDSNTDTQYF. The CDR3 region has the DNA TGTGCCAGCAGCTACCGGGACAGTAACACAGATACGCAGTATTTT. The full variable domain, its missing parts supplied by reference TRBV7-2 and TRBJ2-3, is GAGVSQSPSNKVTEKGKDVELRCDPISGHTALYWYRQSLGQGLEFLIYFQGNSAPDKSGLPSDRFSAERTGGSVSTLTIQRTQQEDSAVYLCASSYRDSNTDTQYFGPGTRLTVL.

The J gene is TRBJ2-5, the V gene TRBV5-1; 9 bases are a match to TRBD2. The CDR3 extends over 16 amino acids. Germline values: CDR1 SGHRS, CDR2 YFSETQ. Trimming took 1 base from V and 5 from J; bases not matched to a gene: 9. CDR3 region: CASSLRGTSKSETQYF. The CDR3 coding sequence is TGCGCCAGCAGCTTGAGGGGGACTAGCAAGTCGGAGACCCAGTACTTC.

This clone was seen just once. V and J are TRBV2 and TRBJ1-2, with 7 nucleotides matching TRBD1. CDR1 is SNHLY, CDR2 FYNNEI, per germline. The V and J ends lost 6 bases and 3 bases, in that order; junction bases with no gene match: 4. The CDR3 extends over 13 amino acids. Here the CDR3 reads CASSPGTDYGYTF. The CDR3 DNA follows: TGTGCCAGCAGCCCCGGGACAGACTATGGCTACACCTTC.

The rearrangement joins TRBV10-2 to TRBJ2-7, with 7 positions matching TRBD1. From germline, CDR1 is WSHSY and CDR2 SAAADI. The V gene end was trimmed by 10 bases and the J gene end by 2 bases; junction bases not matched to a gene: 11. This CDR3 has 14 residues. The CDR3 protein is CATKSRDRPYEQYF. CDR3 coding DNA: TGCGCCACTAAGAGTCGGGACAGACCCTACGAGCAGTACTTC.